The present T cell receptor beta chain was sequenced within a study of T cells in Graves' hyperthyroidism and ophthalmopathy. As for the study in general: Pretreatment peripheral blood was obtained at initial diagnosis.

Under 3 months was the duration of disease in ophthalmopathy patients, who also had a Clinical Activity Score of at least 3 and a NOSPECS grade of at least 4. Uncontrolled infections, other autoimmune diseases, pregnancy or lactation led to exclusion of patients. Amplification of TCR beta CDR3 regions used RNA as the template. RT-PCR in the first round (using the HTBI primer set) targeted the TCR CDR3. Via MiXCR, TCRdb re-called the multiplex PCR reads, giving one row per CDR3 protein. The table has approximately 530,000 distinct CDR3 sequences, less than 20% seen once; the top ten hold roughly 47%. The CDR3 has 12 amino acids. Germline V gene data show CDR1 as DFQATT and CDR2 as SNEGSKA (reference sequence). V gave up 6 bases and J gave up 3 bases, with 12 bases separating them.

The rearrangement links TRBV20-1 to TRBJ2-7, with D perhaps TRBD1 (7 bases). Sequencing was performed on blood. The receptor's source is a man aged 35 to 55 with Graves' ophthalmopathy. CDR3 loop: CSASQGGYEQYF. The DNA of the CDR3 is TGCAGTGCCTCCCAGGGGGGCTACGAGCAGTACTTC.